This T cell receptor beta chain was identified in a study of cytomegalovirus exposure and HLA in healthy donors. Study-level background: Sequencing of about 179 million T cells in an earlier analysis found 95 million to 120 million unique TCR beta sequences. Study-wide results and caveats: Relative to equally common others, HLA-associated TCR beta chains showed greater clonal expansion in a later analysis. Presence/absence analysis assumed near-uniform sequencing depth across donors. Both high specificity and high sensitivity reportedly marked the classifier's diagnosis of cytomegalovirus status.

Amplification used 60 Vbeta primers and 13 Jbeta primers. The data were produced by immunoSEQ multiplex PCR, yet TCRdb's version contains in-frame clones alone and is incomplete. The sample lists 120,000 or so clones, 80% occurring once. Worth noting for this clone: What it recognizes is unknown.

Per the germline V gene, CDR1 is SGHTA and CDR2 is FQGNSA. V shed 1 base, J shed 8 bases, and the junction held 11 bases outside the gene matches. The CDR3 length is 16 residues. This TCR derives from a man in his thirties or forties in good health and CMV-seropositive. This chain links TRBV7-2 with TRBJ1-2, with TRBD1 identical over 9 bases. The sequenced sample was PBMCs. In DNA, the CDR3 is TGTGCCAGCAGCTTAGGAGGGACAGGGAAAAATGAGGGCTACACCTTC. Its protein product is CASSLGGTGKNEGYTF.